This TCR beta chain was recorded in a study of regulatory T cells in long-lasting Graves disease. This CDR3 contains 15 residues. Germline V CDR1 and CDR2: MNHEY, SMNVEV (reference sequence). Through Arm-PCR of CDR3 regions and iRepertoire HTBI primers, TCR beta libraries were built. TCRdb analysed the multiplex PCR reads with MiXCR anew, one entry per CDR3 protein. The sample has roughly 400,000 distinct CDR3 sequences, about 17% seen once. Regarding the study as a whole: Persistent-disease Graves' patients showed less TCR diversity than new cases.

On this clonotype: Its cognate antigen is unknown. The germline gene is not matched at one end of the junction; a read error may be the cause.

Described time point: newly diagnosed GD, antithyroid drugs for less than 3 months. Extracted PBMC RNA gave rise to the TCR library. The data also belong to a second study, concerning T cells in Graves' hyperthyroidism and ophthalmopathy. That study adds: Participants, patients aged 18 to 65, had newly diagnosed hyperthyroidism with a duration under 2 months. Based on clinical symptoms, serum thyroxine and TRAb, thyroid ultrasound and orbital computed tomography, diagnoses were reached. The TCR CDR3 was amplified in a first-round RT-PCR using the HTBI primer set.

J is TRBJ2-2 and V is TRBV27, with 8 bases fitting TRBD1. The sequenced sample was peripheral blood mononuclear cells (PBMCs), obtained at new diagnosis, from a patient treated with antithyroid drugs. The receptor was isolated from a woman aged 18-35 years with Graves disease. The CDR3 protein is CDSRRQGSNTGELFF. CDR3 nucleotides: TGTGACAGCAGAAGACAGGGGTCGAACACCGGGGAGCTGTTTTTT.